The sequence of this T cell receptor (beta chain) was determined in a study of metastatic and nonmetastatic thyroid tumors (dated by TCRdb to about 2020). With regard to the full study: For patients with malignant and with benign thyroid disease, the researchers compared repertoires between peripheral blood samples and tumor or nodule tissue samples.

A few counts support this clone. Its specific antigen is unknown. Per-base quality was not reported, and no clone a single base away is much larger than it. Receptor amplification or capture employed PCR. For sequencing, an Illumina HiSeq 4000 was employed. The TCR beta-chain CDR3 region of each patient was profiled by high-throughput sequencing. Per the original workflow: CDR3 differences across clinicopathological groups were used to build a classifier for discriminating distant-metastatic papillary thyroid cancer patients. To measure repertoire diversity the researchers used the Shannon index, while the Morisita-Horn index served to gauge how similar the tumor and blood repertoires were. TCRdb took the public reads, trimmed them with fastp at Q25, ran MiXCR for clone calling and kept in-frame beta chains. V and J calls and clone size were set by TCRdb, not the authors. For this sample there are about 31,000 clones; under 20% appear just once. The ten largest clones capture about 10% of the sample.

From the germline V gene, CDR1 is MNHEY and CDR2 is SVGAGI. The CDR3 covers 16 residues, taking in both the cysteine and the phenylalanine. This entry keeps only the CDR3 DNA: 48 bases, framed from base 1. The V and J ends are trimmed by 0 bases and 13 bases, leaving 22 bases between them. No treatment had been received by any patient before thyroid surgery. Using T-cell receptor beta sequencing, the study looked back at clinical samples from patients collected from the early 2010s to the late 2010s. Overall study outcomes, separate from this receptor: In both blood and tumor samples, malignant tumors were reported to have significantly higher TCR beta diversity than benign nodules.

The source is a female donor with papillary thyroid cancer or a benign thyroid nodule (not recorded which). Some clones in this sample may be carry-over from other donors' samples. This chain is built from TRBV6-5 and TRBJ2-1; the D gene remains uncertain. Sequencing used blood. In nucleotide form, the sequence is TGTGCCAGCAGTTACTCGTCGGGTAGCAGGAGCCCTTTTCAGTTCTTC. This sequence encodes CASSYSSGSRSPFQFF.